The entry below describes one TCR beta chain. These data are taken from a study of T cells in tuberculosis. At the level of the study: The T cells targeted glucose monomycolate, a mycobacterial lipid, via CD1B. Study observations and caveats: T cells binding CD1B-GMM tetramer weakly possibly escaped the sort.

Chain pairing is unknown; alpha and beta were sequenced separately. The data were produced by immunoSEQ multiplex PCR, yet TCRdb's version contains in-frame clones alone and is incomplete. The table has 55,000 to 60,000 clones, around 90% seen once. Sorting used thawed, overnight-rested PBMC stained with anti-CD3, a viability dye and GMM-loaded CD1B tetramer. C32 glucose monomycolate from Rhodococcus equi was loaded onto the CD1B tetramers. Tetramer-negative cells, about 94,000 per donor, were also sorted. This TCR was recovered from an adult woman with latent tuberculosis. The source material was CD1b-GMM tetramer-negative cells sorted from PBMCs.

In DNA form, the CDR3 reads TGTGCCAGCAGTTCAGAGCGGGCGGTCCATGAGCAGTTCTTC. This translates into CASSSERAVHEQFF. This chain connects TRBV7-2 to TRBJ2-1, with D perhaps TRBD2 (6 bases). This CDR3 has 14 residues. Trimming pared 6 bases from V and 8 bases from J, leaving 17 bases between. Germline V gene lookup returns CDR1 SGHTA and CDR2 FQGNSA.